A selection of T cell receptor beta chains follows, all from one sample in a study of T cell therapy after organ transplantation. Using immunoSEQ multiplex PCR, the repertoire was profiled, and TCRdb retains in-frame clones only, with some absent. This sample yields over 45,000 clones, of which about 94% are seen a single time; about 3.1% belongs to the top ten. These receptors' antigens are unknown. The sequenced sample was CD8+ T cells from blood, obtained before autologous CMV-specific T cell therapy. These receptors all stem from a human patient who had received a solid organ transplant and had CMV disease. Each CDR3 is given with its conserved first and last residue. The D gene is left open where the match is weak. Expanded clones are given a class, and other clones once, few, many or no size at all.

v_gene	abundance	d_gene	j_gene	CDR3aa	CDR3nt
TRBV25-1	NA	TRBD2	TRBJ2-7	CASSLAGGLNEQYF	TGTGCCAGCAGTTTGGCGGGGGGACTAAACGAGCAGTACTTC
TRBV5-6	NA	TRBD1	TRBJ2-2	CASSFIYTGVNTGELFF	TGTGCCAGCAGCTTCATCTACACAGGGGTGAACACCGGGGAGCTGTTTTTT
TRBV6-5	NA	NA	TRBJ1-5	CASSATGGNQPQHF	TGTGCCAGCAGCGCAACGGGGGGAAATCAGCCCCAGCATTTT
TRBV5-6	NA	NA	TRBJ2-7	CASSSEGRGDYEQYF	TGTGCCAGCAGCTCCGAAGGGAGAGGGGACTACGAGCAGTACTTC
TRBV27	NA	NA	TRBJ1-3	CASSLSGAAGNTIYF	TGTGCCAGCAGTTTATCGGGGGCAGCTGGAAACACCATATATTTT
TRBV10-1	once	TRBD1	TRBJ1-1	CASSSDRGPMNTEAFF	TGCGCCAGCAGTTCGGACAGGGGACCTATGAACACTGAAGCTTTCTTT
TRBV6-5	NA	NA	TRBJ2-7	CASSYMESIAYEQYF	TGTGCCAGCAGTTACATGGAGTCTATTGCCTACGAGCAGTACTTC
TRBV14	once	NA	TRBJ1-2	CASSHQDYGYTF	TGTGCCAGCAGCCACCAAGATTATGGCTACACCTTC
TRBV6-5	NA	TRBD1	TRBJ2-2	CASSYLGQLNTGELFF	TGTGCCAGCAGTTACTTGGGACAGTTAAACACCGGGGAGCTGTTTTTT
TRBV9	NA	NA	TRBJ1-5	CASSPVPGPGQPQHF	TGTGCCAGCAGCCCAGTTCCGGGTCCGGGTCAGCCCCAGCATTTT
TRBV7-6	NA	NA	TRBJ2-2	CASSLYRGGDTGELFF	TGTGCCAGCAGCTTATACAGGGGGGGTGACACCGGGGAGCTGTTTTTT
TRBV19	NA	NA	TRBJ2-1	CASSIGGAYNEQFF	TGTGCCAGTAGTATAGGGGGAGCCTACAATGAGCAGTTCTTC
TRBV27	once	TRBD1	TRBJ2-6	CASSGDRPPSGANVLTF	TGTGCCAGCAGTGGGGACAGGCCCCCCTCTGGGGCCAACGTCCTGACTTTC
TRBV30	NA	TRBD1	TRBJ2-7	CAWSRQGSSYEQYF	TGTGCCTGGAGTCGACAGGGCAGCTCCTACGAGCAGTACTTC
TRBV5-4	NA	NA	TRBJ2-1	CASSLGPKVNEQFF	TGTGCCAGCAGCTTGGGACCCAAAGTCAATGAGCAGTTCTTC
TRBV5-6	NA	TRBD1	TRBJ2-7	CASSLGAGGHEQYF	TGTGCCAGCAGCTTGGGCGCAGGGGGTCATGAGCAGTACTTC
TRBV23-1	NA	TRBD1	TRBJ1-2	CASSPLDRANYGYTF	TGCGCCAGCAGTCCCCTCGACAGGGCAAACTATGGCTACACCTTC
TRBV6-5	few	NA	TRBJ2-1	CASSLDGRYNEQFF	TGTGCCAGCAGTCTGGACGGAAGGTACAATGAGCAGTTCTTC
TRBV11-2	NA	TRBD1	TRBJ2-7	CASSLDRGQGWPYEQYF	TGTGCCAGCAGCTTAGATCGGGGACAGGGGTGGCCATACGAGCAGTACTTC
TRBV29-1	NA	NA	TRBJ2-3	CSVEENTQYF	TGCAGCGTTGAAGAGAATACGCAGTATTTT
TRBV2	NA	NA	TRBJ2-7	CASRGVPQTYEQYF	TGTGCCAGCAGGGGGGTGCCCCAGACCTACGAGCAGTACTTC